The source of this TCR beta chain is a study of shared clonotypes between healthy human individuals. As for the study in general: The study drew on a couple of women and three men aged 18 to 49 as donors.

TCRdb's table, derived via immunoSEQ multiplex PCR, lists solely in-frame clones and lacks some. The sample carries roughly 2.4 million clones, approximately 96% recorded once. The V gene's germline CDR1 is SEHNR and CDR2 FQNEAQ (reference sequence). V dropped 3 bases and J dropped 6 bases, with 5 bases sitting between them. This CDR3 spans 11 amino acids. Turning to this clone: Other DNA sequences in the same sample also yield this CDR3.

The origin of this receptor is a man aged 18 to 35 in good health. The V gene is TRBV7-9, the J gene TRBJ1-1, with unresolved D. Sequenced: naive CD4+ T cells sorted from blood. Regarding subset: CD45RA+ positively selected. CDR3 residues: CASSFSAEAFF. CDR3 coding DNA: TGTGCCAGCAGCTTCTCGGCTGAAGCTTTCTTT.